This paragraph reports one T cell receptor beta chain. No antigen is known for it. Base qualities are not recorded, but no much larger clone differs from it by a single base. The cohort comprised more than 550 healthy bone marrow donors. At the time of sampling, every cohort member was nominally healthy, though immune exposures that went unrecorded were likely present. The donor tested CMV seropositive and was one of the 289 seropositive cohort members. A peripheral blood sample was collected from each donor, and TCR beta sequencing was performed on peripheral blood mononuclear cells. The Qiagen DNeasy Blood Extraction Kit was used to extract genomic DNA from the blood cell samples. This specimen belongs to a study of cytomegalovirus exposure and HLA in healthy donors (dated by TCRdb to about 2017). Describing the broader study: In an earlier analysis of approximately 500 of the donors, around 290 Gb of sequence data and 100 million or so unique TCR beta sequences from about 179 million T cells were reported. Rather than drawing on any new phenotypic data, the later analysis identified candidate immune exposures from TCR beta sequences and the way those sequences occurred across donors. Donor age, sex, ethnicity and CMV serostatus were compiled together with the repertoire data. Among the roughly 400 genotyped donors, approximately 77% belonged to the genetic ancestry cluster associated with self-reported Caucasian donors. An early release covering over 500 HLA-typed donors comprised roughly 300 gigabases of sequencing data and approximately 85 million unique TCR sequences. The number of typed donors differed by locus: 629-630 for A, B, C, DRB1 and DQB1; approximately 520 for DQA1; over 600 for DPA1; and about 450 for DPB1. Every discovery cohort repertoire had been produced on one sequencing platform. To predict cytomegalovirus infection status, the study combined high-throughput TCR immunosequencing, statistical association of individual TCRs with disease status, and machine learning. Genome-wide SNP genotypes for about 60% of the 666 donors were used in a later genetic analysis, which treated that subset as a discovery cohort. The aim of the study was to test whether cataloging public T cell receptors could identify signatures of past pathogen exposure. A separate validation cohort of roughly 130 different subjects was used in addition to the roughly 720-subject first cohort. Because of strong linkage in the cohort, roughly five DR-DQ haplotypes were treated as single units for association and clustering. To study patterns of TCR occurrence, a later analysis re-analyzed previously published TCR beta repertoires from 700 or so donors and added high-resolution HLA genotyping. Both class I and class II loci were covered by HLA typing, at four-digit resolution. On average, 235,054 unique TCR beta nucleotide sequences were sequenced per donor among a few hundred genotyped donors of the cohort, with about 19% of those sequences being non-productive. In an earlier analysis of about 590 of the donors, high-throughput TCR beta sequencing was used to judge whether each TCR beta V gene segment behaved as functional or pseudogenic. The study profiled the T cell repertoires of hundreds of subjects by immunosequencing and related them to cytomegalovirus serostatus.

Receptor libraries were prepared by the immunoSEQ multiplex PCR assay. For the multiplex PCR, a mixture combining 60 forward primers for TCR Vbeta segments and 13 reverse primers for TCR Jbeta segments was used. The CDR3 region of rearranged TCR beta genes was amplified from genomic DNA by a multiplex PCR assay. Amplified TCR beta libraries were sequenced as 87-base-pair reads on the Illumina HiSeq System. The authors' pipeline ran thus. A later analysis tallied roughly 80 million unique TCR beta chains across the 666 repertoires, and around 10 million of those chains were shared by two or more donors. To remove PCR and sequencing errors, raw reads were error-corrected and collapsed into unique sequences using a nearest-neighbor algorithm that merged closely related sequences. V, D and J gene segments were assigned by aligning CDR3 sequences to IMGT reference sequences. For a sequence to be retained, a match of at least six nucleotides was required to both a V gene segment and a J gene segment. A rearrangement counted as productive if the CDR3 had no stop codons and remained in frame with V and J, and every other rearrangement counted as non-productive. CDR3 was defined by IMGT convention, running from the second conserved V-encoded cysteine to the conserved J-encoded phenylalanine. Sequences without an unambiguous match to a single V gene segment were excluded from the earlier analysis of over 500 of the donors. In an earlier analysis of 450 to 750 of the donors, a V segment was called functional when productive rearrangements were above 56.7%, and segregating when the standard deviation between donors exceeded 5%. To diagnose cytomegalovirus status from the catalog of TCR beta chain sequences, a statistical classification framework was built. In a later analysis, TCR nucleotide sequences were compared against IMGT/GENE-DB human TR gene sequences so that V and J genes could be assigned. In a later analysis, CDR3 sequences and most-parsimonious VDJ recombination scenarios were assigned using the TCRdist pipeline. A later analysis defined each TCR beta chain by its CDR3 amino acid sequence plus V-gene family, and excluded reads lacking a unique V-gene family. In a later analysis, around 600 highly shared, low-generation-probability nucleotide sequences were removed to address suspected cross-contamination and a sequencing artifact. For each public chain, a later analysis derived a clonal expansion index from normalized ranks of inferred template counts within each repertoire. A later analysis computed generation probabilities with a VDJ recombination model fitted to out-of-frame rearrangements, and checked the results against IGoR. A later analysis scored TCR-TCR, TCR-HLA and TCR-CMV co-occurrence with hypergeometric tests, applying a repertoire-size bias correction to TCR pairs. False discovery rates were estimated in a later analysis by permuting HLA or CMV assignments 20 times. In a later analysis, co-occurring TCRs were grouped using DBSCAN, and TCRdist sequence similarity was added for clustering within HLA-allele-positive subsets. Repertoires with fewer than 30,000 or more than 120,000 public chains, plus five repertoires with anomalous nucleotide sharing, were excluded from co-occurrence clustering. TCRdb obtained this table from immuneACCESS and retained in-frame rearrangements with V and J assigned. These tables miss some clones; where compared with another copy, unresolved V genes account for less than half of the shortfall, and the remainder is unexplained. V and J calls and clone size are given by that table; D and trimming were obtained from the DNA. The sample table lists about 160,000 clones, about four fifths of them with a count of one. In total, the top ten clones hold 9.5% to 12% of the sample.

The germline V gene supplies CDR1 SGDLS and CDR2 YYNGEE. The CDR3 runs 16 amino acids, cysteine and phenylalanine included. The kept DNA is CDR3 alone, 48 bases in frame from the first base. V has 4 bases trimmed and J has 5 bases trimmed; junction bases matching no gene number 11. The full study reports these points: Sequencing depth was assumed to be roughly uniform across donors in the presence/absence analyses, though that assumption may not hold. When HLA alleles, especially DR and DQ, strongly co-occurred, attributing TCR associations to individual alleles was difficult. Across donors, most TCR sequences were observed very rarely, whereas some public TCRs were present in many individuals. In vitro tests confirmed that a few of the cytomegalovirus-associated TCR beta chains recognize cytomegalovirus antigens. In both the original and validation cohorts, the classifier was reported to diagnose cytomegalovirus status with high specificity and sensitivity. An association between a missense DCLRE1C variant and V-gene and J-gene trimming of TCR beta chains was found in a later genetic analysis and replicated in an independent cohort. Broadly in line with IMGT annotations, most TCR beta V segments showed up in productive rearrangements about 87% or about 30% of the time in an earlier analysis of approximately 640 of the donors. In a later analysis, HLA-associated TCR beta chains were found to be more clonally expanded and to have lower generation probabilities than equally common non-associated chains. A later analysis reported that several top co-occurrence clusters appeared linked to parvovirus B19, influenza, CMV and Epstein-Barr virus. At a false discovery rate of 0.05, a later analysis linked some 18,000 TCR beta sequences to specific HLA alleles. It was suggested by the authors that the approach could potentially be generalized to other disease states and immunological phenotypes. Compared with the approximately 600-donor mean, donors in an Asian-associated ancestry cluster had fewer N-insertions in productive TCRs, according to a later genetic analysis. The earlier analysis of around 600 of the donors excluded 15 to 20 rarely observed V segments, including chromosome 9 orphons, because counts were too low. Immune exposure information for the cohort was limited to CMV serostatus. This cohort had only TCR beta chains sequenced, and the lack of alpha or paired-chain data limited which features could be detected. Some IMGT-functional V segments, including TRBV6-2 and TRBV6-3, could not be told apart with the 87-base-pair reads, so those segments were excluded. Most CMV-associated TCR beta chains appeared to be HLA-restricted in a later analysis, and the HLA associations seemed to be driven largely by CMV exposure. A further reported finding was that TCR beta sequences accurately predicted the HLA-A and HLA-B alleles for most subjects in the first cohort. Because some donors lacked HLA typing at each locus, the association tests relied only on the typed subset. Correlated functional status among segregating V segments might reflect linkage disequilibrium, but an unknown experimental factor could not be ruled out. In a later analysis, the rate of TCR association differed among HLA loci, with DRB1 alleles having the most associated TCRs and HLA-C alleles having the fewest. In the study, around 150 TCR beta chains were listed as associated with cytomegalovirus. A cluster of highly shared sequence variants was judged likely to be a technical artifact of the sequencing pipeline.

This clonotype was sampled from a man aged 50 to 59 in good health and CMV-seropositive. The V and J genes are TRBV9 and TRBJ2-1, with 8 bases matching TRBD1. The sample consisted of PBMCs. DNA sequence: TGTGCCAGCAGCACCAGAGGAGACAGGGGTAACAATGAGCAGTTCTTC. Translated, it gives CASSTRGDRGNNEQFF.